These 19 T cell receptor beta chains were all obtained from the same sample, sequenced in a study of naive and memory T cell subsets. Two oligonucleotides, mixed equimolar, formed the beta constant-region primer covering TRBC1 and TRBC2. TCRdb reprocessed the UMI-ligation and nested PCR reads via MiXCR and lists one record per CDR3 protein. Among approximately 140,000 distinct CDR3 sequences listed, about a sixth were seen once. Sequencing used naive CD4+ T cells from blood. The origin of the receptors is a human donor in good health.

V gene TRBV20-1 combines with J gene TRBJ2-7; TRBD2 matches at 7 bases. The V segment lost 1 base and the J segment 5 bases; nucleotides outside the gene matches: 8. The CDR3 has 14 amino acids. The germline gives CDR1 DFQATT, CDR2 SNEGSKA (reference sequence). This chain's CDR3 is CSARAGRSFNEQYF. The CDR3 nucleotides are TGCAGTGCTAGAGCCGGGAGGTCCTTTAACGAGCAGTACTTC.

The chain employs TRBV7-2 and TRBJ1-5; D is uncertain. Germline loops: CDR1 SGHTA, CDR2 FQGNSA. The CDR3 runs to 12 residues. Trimming took off 0 bases at V and 9 bases at J, with 6 bases between the two ends. CDR3 sequence: CASSLAGRPQHF. For the CDR3, the DNA is TGTGCCAGCAGCTTAGCGGGGAGGCCCCAGCATTTT.

This clonotype has just a few counts. The CDR3 nucleotides are TGTGCCATCAGTGAGGTGGACAGGGGGTGGGAGCAGTACTTC. Its translation is CAISEVDRGWEQYF. The chain carries TRBV10-3 and TRBJ2-7; 10 nucleotides agree with TRBD1. V was pared by 2 bases and J by 7 bases, with 5 bases of the junction left unmatched. Germline assignment: CDR1 ENHRY and CDR2 SYGVKD. There are 14 residues in the CDR3.

The chain carries TRBV3-1 and TRBJ2-5; D is possibly TRBD2 (6 bases). V was trimmed by 5 bases and J by 0 bases, leaving 10 bases between them. The CDR3 sequence is 14 residues long. The germline gives CDR1 LGHDT, CDR2 YNNKEL (reference sequence). The CDR3 region has the DNA TGTGCCAGCAGCGAACTAGCATACCAAGAGACCCAGTACTTC. Residues: CASSELAYQETQYF.

Ten or more counts support this clonotype. V and J are TRBV29-1 and TRBJ1-4, with D unresolved. The CDR3 extends over 12 amino acids. Deletions cut 3 bases from V and 6 bases from J, with 8 bases between. CDR1 SQVTM and CDR2 ANQGSEA come from the germline V gene. CDR3 nucleotide sequence: TGCAGCGTTGAGGACGGCTATGAAAAACTGTTTTTT. It yields the protein CSVEDGYEKLFF. Full variable domain (remainder filled in from reference TRBV29-1 and TRBJ1-4): SAVISQKPSRDICQRGTSLTIQCQVDSQVTMMFWYRQQPGQSLTLIATANQGSEATYESGFVIDKFPISRPNLTFSTLTVSNMSPEDSSIYLCSVEDGYEKLFFGSGTQLSVL.

The table lists this clonotype with many counts. The chain recombines TRBV5-1 with TRBJ2-5; TRBD1 matches 9 bases. There are 16 residues in the CDR3. CDR1 SGHRS and CDR2 YFSETQ come from the germline V gene. The ends lost 4 bases at V and 5 bases at J; junction bases unmatched: 12. The CDR3 protein is CASSGGDRADMETQYF. For the CDR3, the DNA is TGCGCCAGCAGCGGGGGGGACAGGGCTGATATGGAGACCCAGTACTTC.

This clonotype was observed at least ten times. This chain uses TRBV28 with TRBJ2-7, with 7 bases fitting TRBD1. Germline V gives CDR1 MDHEN, CDR2 SYDVKM. The CDR3 has 14 amino acids. V trimming: 5 bases; J trimming: 3 bases; junction bases outside the gene matches: 7. The CDR3 DNA is TGTGCCAGCAGTATAGACAGGACAGGCTACGAGCAGTACTTC. It specifies CASSIDRTGYEQYF.

This clonotype has a handful of counts. The chain recombines TRBV29-1 with TRBJ1-1; D possibly corresponds to TRBD1 (5 bases). Trimming removed 6 bases at V and 0 bases at J, with 17 bases between. Germline V gene data show CDR1 as SQVTM and CDR2 as ANQGSEA. The CDR3 sequence is 15 residues long. The CDR3 region is CSVGNTGLVNTEAFF. In DNA, the CDR3 is TGCAGCGTCGGTAACACGGGGCTGGTGAACACTGAAGCTTTCTTT.

J is TRBJ2-1 and V is TRBV7-2, with TRBD2 matching 9 bases. CDR3 length: 16 amino acids. Germline CDR1 and CDR2: SGHTA and FQGNSA. The V gene end was trimmed by 0 bases and the J gene end by 3 bases; junction bases not matched to a gene: 3. CDR3 bases: TGTGCCAGCAGCTTAGCGGCGGGGGGGTTCTACAATGAGCAGTTCTTC. This encodes CASSLAAGGFYNEQFF.

The table lists this clonotype with a few counts. The V and J genes are TRBV20-1 and TRBJ1-2; 7 bases are shared with TRBD1. The ends lost 1 base at V and 1 base at J; junction bases unmatched: 9. Germline loops: CDR1 DFQATT, CDR2 SNEGSKA (reference sequence). The length of the CDR3 is 16 residues. This chain's CDR3 is CSARGGTARVNYGYTF. As DNA, the CDR3 is TGCAGTGCTAGAGGGGGGACAGCAAGAGTTAACTATGGCTACACCTTC.

This clonotype appeared a few times. This rearrangement joins TRBV7-9 to TRBJ2-7; perhaps TRBD1 as D (6 bases). The germline CDR1 and CDR2 sequences are SEHNR and FQNEAQ (reference sequence). V shed 2 bases and J shed 4 bases, with 12 bases lying between them. The CDR3 length is 14 residues. The CDR3 reads CASSLRATGYEQYF. DNA of the CDR3: TGTGCCAGCAGCTTACGAGCGACAGGTTACGAGCAGTACTTC.

The J gene is TRBJ2-5, the V gene TRBV9, with D possibly being TRBD1 (6 bases). Trimming left V 4 bases short and J 4 bases short, with 17 bases between. The CDR3 consists of 15 residues. In germline, CDR1 is SGDLS, CDR2 YYNGEE. The CDR3 coding sequence is TGTGCCAGCAGCTCCCAGGGGTGGCAAGGAGAGACCCAGTACTTC. Protein sequence: CASSSQGWQGETQYF.

The J gene is TRBJ2-1, the V gene TRBV6-1, with TRBD2 matching over 7 bases. V trimming: 3 bases; J trimming: 7 bases; junction bases outside the gene matches: 12. Germline CDR1 reads MNHNS; CDR2 reads SASEGT. The length of the CDR3 is 16 residues. Here the CDR3 reads CASSEGASGIGNEQFF. The CDR3 bases are TGTGCCAGCAGTGAGGGTGCCAGCGGGATAGGTAATGAGCAGTTCTTC.

This clonotype turned up a few times. V usage is TRBV6-5 and J usage is TRBJ2-3; the D gene is possibly TRBD1 (5 bases). Germline assignment: CDR1 MNHEY and CDR2 SVGAGI. The CDR3 sequence is 17 residues long. Trimming took 0 bases from V and 2 from J, leaving 15 bases between them. CDR3 coding DNA: TGTGCCAGCAGTTACTCGGCAGGGTCGGCGGCCACAGATACGCAGTATTTT. Translation: CASSYSAGSAATDTQYF.

This chain joins TRBV5-1 and TRBJ2-2; 8 nucleotides match TRBD1. Germline assignment: CDR1 SGHRS and CDR2 YFSETQ. V lost 4 bases and J lost 0; bases outside the gene matches: 11. This CDR3 has 18 amino acids. The CDR3 region is CASSALPQGAPNTGELFF. DNA of the CDR3: TGCGCCAGCAGCGCCCTTCCGCAGGGGGCCCCGAACACCGGGGAGCTGTTTTTT.

This rearrangement joins TRBV28 to TRBJ1-4; D unresolved. CDR1 and CDR2 (germline): MDHEN, SYDVKM. V was shortened by 5 bases and J by 4 bases, with 11 bases between the two germline ends. The CDR3 loop spans 14 amino acids. CDR3 residues: CASSGLGNNEKLFF. Here the CDR3 DNA reads TGTGCCAGCAGTGGGCTCGGCAATAATGAAAAACTGTTTTTT.

Ten or more counts support this clonotype. The rearrangement uses TRBV7-2 and TRBJ2-7, with D possibly matching TRBD1 (5 bases). CDR1 is SGHTA and CDR2 is FQGNSA in the germline V gene. V lost 5 bases, J lost 3 bases, and 8 bases lay in between. There are 12 residues in the CDR3. In nucleotides, the CDR3 is TGTGCCAGCAGCACCGACAGCTACGAGCAGTACTTC. It is translated as CASSTDSYEQYF.

The table lists this clonotype with a count of one. The chain carries TRBV7-2 and TRBJ2-5; tentatively, D is TRBD2 (5 bases). V was cut by 1 base and J by 4 bases, with 10 bases left in between. The CDR3 extends over 14 amino acids. Looked up from germline, CDR1 is SGHTA and CDR2 is FQGNSA. As DNA, the CDR3 is TGTGCCAGCAGCTTAGGGGAGATAAGAGAGACCCAGTACTTC. This translates into CASSLGEIRETQYF.

This clonotype was recorded a few times. The V gene is TRBV7-2, the J gene TRBJ2-7; the D gene is possibly TRBD1 (6 bases). Germline lookup yields CDR1 SGHTA and CDR2 FQGNSA. V was cut by 5 bases and J by 3 bases, with 14 bases left in between. This CDR3 has 14 amino acids. CDR3 loop: CASSPRSGDYEQYF. DNA for the CDR3: TGTGCCAGCAGCCCCCGGTCAGGGGACTACGAGCAGTACTTC. The full variable domain, completed using reference TRBV7-2 and TRBJ2-7, is GAGVSQSPSNKVTEKGKDVELRCDPISGHTALYWYRQSLGQGLEFLIYFQGNSAPDKSGLPSDRFSAERTGGSVSTLTIQRTQQEDSAVYLCASSPRSGDYEQYFGPGTRLTVT.